This T cell receptor beta chain was sequenced in a study of cytomegalovirus exposure and HLA in healthy donors. Regarding the study as a whole: Association of around 17,000 TCR beta sequences with HLA alleles was found at 0.05 false discovery rate in a later analysis. Across donors, presence/absence analyses took sequencing depth to be roughly uniform.

J lost 4 bases, V lost 2 bases, and 4 bases had no gene match. CDR1 is MGHDK, CDR2 SYGVNS, per germline. The CDR3 is 15 residues long. Both 60 Vbeta primers and 13 Jbeta primers went into the PCR. Using immunoSEQ multiplex PCR, the repertoire was profiled, and TCRdb retains in-frame clones only, with some absent. Of about 120,000 clones detected, approximately 76% appear once; the ten largest clones hold around 28%. This clone was seen only once. Its antigen is still unknown. This clonotype was sampled from a man aged 55 to 70 in good health and CMV-seropositive. The rearrangement links TRBV25-1 to TRBJ2-1; 8 bases agree with TRBD2. Sequencing input: PBMCs. For the CDR3, the DNA is TGTGCCAGCAGTGAAACGGGGGGGTCTTACAATGAGCAGTTCTTC. It yields the protein CASSETGGSYNEQFF.